The clone carrying this T cell receptor (beta chain) occurred many times. The junction departs from the called germline gene at one end, perhaps through a read error. TCRdb analysed the PCR reads with MiXCR anew, one entry per CDR3 protein. The data contain hundreds of thousands of distinct CDR3 sequences, 20% of them singletons. This sample is part of a study of molecular identifiers for immune sequencing clone quantification. Germline CDR1 and CDR2: SQVTM and ANQGSEA. CDR3 length: 10 amino acids. The clonotype originates from a human donor in good health. Some libraries in this study had Jurkat cell RNA spiked in. J is TRBJ2-1 and V is TRBV29-1; 7 positions match TRBD1. Source material: naive CD8+ T cells from blood, with Jurkat cell RNA spiked in. Subset specified: FACS-sorted CD8+CD4-CCR7+CD45RA+ naive T cells. The chain's CDR3 is CSGVTGNQIF. CDR3 nucleotide sequence: TGCAGCGGCGTGACAGGGAACCAGATCTTC.